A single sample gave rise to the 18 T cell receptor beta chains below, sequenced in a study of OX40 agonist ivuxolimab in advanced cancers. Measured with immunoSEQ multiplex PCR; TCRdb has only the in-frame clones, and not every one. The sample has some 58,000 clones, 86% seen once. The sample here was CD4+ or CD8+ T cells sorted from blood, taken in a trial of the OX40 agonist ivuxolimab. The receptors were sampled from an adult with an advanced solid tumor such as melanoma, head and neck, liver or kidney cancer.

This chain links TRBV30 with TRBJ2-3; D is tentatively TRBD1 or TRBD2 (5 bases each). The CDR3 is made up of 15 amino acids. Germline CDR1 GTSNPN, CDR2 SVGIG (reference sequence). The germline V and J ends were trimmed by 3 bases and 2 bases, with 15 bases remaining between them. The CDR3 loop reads CAWSGPLGATDTQYF. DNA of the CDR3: TGTGCCTGGAGCGGGCCTCTCGGGGCCACAGATACGCAGTATTTT.

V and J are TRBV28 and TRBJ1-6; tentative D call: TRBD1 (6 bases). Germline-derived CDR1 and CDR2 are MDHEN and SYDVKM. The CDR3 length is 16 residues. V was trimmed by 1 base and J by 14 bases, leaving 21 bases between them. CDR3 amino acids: CASSLSAGARGRTLHF. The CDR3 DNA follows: TGTGCCAGCAGTTTATCCGCAGGGGCCCGAGGAAGAACCCTCCACTTT.

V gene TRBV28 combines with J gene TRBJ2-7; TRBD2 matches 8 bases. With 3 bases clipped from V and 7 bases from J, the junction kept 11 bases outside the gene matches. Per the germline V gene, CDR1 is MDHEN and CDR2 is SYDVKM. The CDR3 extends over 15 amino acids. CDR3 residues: CASSFSPWTSFEQYF. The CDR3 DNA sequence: TGTGCCAGCAGTTTTTCTCCCTGGACTAGCTTTGAGCAGTACTTC.

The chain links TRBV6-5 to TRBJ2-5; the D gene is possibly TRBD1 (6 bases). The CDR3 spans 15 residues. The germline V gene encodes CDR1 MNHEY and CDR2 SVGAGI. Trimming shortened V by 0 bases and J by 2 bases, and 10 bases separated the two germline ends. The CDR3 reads CASSYSGTSQETQYF. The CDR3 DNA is TGTGCCAGCAGTTACTCCGGGACAAGTCAAGAGACCCAGTACTTC.

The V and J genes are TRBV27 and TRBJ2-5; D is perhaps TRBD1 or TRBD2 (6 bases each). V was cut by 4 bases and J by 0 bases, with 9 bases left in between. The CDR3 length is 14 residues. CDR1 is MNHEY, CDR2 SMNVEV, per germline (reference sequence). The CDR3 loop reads CASSSGADQETQYF. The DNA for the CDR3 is TGTGCCAGCAGTTCGGGGGCGGACCAAGAGACCCAGTACTTC.

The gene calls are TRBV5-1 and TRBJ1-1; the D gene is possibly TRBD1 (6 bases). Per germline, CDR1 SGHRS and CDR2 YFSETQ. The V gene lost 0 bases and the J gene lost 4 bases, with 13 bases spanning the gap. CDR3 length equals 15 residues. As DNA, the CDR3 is TGCGCCAGCAGCTTGGGGCCAGGGGTGAGCACTGAAGCTTTCTTT. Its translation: CASSLGPGVSTEAFF.

The CDR3 coding sequence is TGTGCCAGCAGTTTAACTACACGGCGCTCTGGAAACACCATATATTTT. It codes for CASSLTTRRSGNTIYF. The chain employs TRBV28 and TRBJ1-3; D ambiguous. Germline lookup yields CDR1 MDHEN and CDR2 SYDVKM. The V end was cut by 2 bases, the J end by 0 bases, with 11 bases between. CDR3 length equals 16 residues.

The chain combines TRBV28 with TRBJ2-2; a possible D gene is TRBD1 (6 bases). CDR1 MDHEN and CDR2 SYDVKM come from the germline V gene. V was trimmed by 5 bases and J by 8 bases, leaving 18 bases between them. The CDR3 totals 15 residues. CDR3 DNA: TGTGCCAGCAGTGACCCCAGGGGAGAAGGGGGGGAGCTGTTTTTT. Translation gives CASSDPRGEGGELFF. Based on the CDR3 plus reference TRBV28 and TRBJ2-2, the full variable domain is DVKVTQSSRYLVKRTGEKVFLECVQDMDHENMFWYRQDPGLGLRLIYFSYDVKMKEKGDIPEGYSVSREKKERFSLILESASTNQTSMYLCASSDPRGEGGELFFGEGSRLTVL.

This CDR3 reads CASSQGISGRAEDTQYF. CDR3 DNA: TGCGCCAGCAGCCAAGGGATTAGCGGGAGGGCCGAAGATACGCAGTATTTT. The rearrangement links TRBV4-1 to TRBJ2-3; 11 nucleotides agree with TRBD2. The CDR3 is 17 residues long. J lost 5 bases, V lost 1 base, and 8 bases had no gene match. Germline-derived CDR1 and CDR2 are MGHRA and YSYEKL.

CDR3 nucleotides: TGTGCCAGCAGACCCAAGGGGATCTCCTACGAGCAGTACTTC. Its protein is CASRPKGISYEQYF. The chain links TRBV5-6 to TRBJ2-7; possibly TRBD1 for D (5 bases). Germline CDR1 reads SGHDT; CDR2 reads YYEEEE. This CDR3 contains 14 residues. The V gene lost 5 bases and the J gene lost 0 bases, with 12 bases spanning the gap.

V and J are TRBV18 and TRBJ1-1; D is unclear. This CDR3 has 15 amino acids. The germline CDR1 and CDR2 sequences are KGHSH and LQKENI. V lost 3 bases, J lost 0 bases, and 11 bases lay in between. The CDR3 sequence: CASSPGPGMNTEAFF. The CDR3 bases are TGTGCCAGCTCACCCGGGCCAGGCATGAACACTGAAGCTTTCTTT.

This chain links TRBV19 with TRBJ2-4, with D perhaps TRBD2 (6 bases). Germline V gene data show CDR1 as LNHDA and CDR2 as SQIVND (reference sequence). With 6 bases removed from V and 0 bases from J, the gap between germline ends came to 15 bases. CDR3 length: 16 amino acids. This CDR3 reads CASSPGLAIAKNIQYF. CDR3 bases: TGTGCCAGTAGCCCGGGACTGGCGATAGCCAAAAACATTCAGTACTTC.

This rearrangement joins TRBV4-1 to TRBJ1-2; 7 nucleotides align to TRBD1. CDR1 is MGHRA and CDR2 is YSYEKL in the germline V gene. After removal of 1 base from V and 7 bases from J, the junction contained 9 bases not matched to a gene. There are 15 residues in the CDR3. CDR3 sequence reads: CASSQVGTANSGYTF. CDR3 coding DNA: TGCGCCAGCAGCCAAGTTGGGACAGCAAACAGTGGCTACACCTTC.

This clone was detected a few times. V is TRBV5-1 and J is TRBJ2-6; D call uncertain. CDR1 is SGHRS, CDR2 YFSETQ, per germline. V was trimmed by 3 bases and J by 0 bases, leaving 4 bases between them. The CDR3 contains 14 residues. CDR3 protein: CASSYISGANVLTF. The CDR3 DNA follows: TGCGCCAGCAGCTACATCTCTGGGGCCAACGTCCTGACTTTC.

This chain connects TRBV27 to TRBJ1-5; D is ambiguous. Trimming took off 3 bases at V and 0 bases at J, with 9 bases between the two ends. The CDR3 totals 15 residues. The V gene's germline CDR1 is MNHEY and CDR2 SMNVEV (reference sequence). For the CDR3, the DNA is TGTGCCAGCAGTTTGACAACTTATAGCAATCAGCCCCAGCATTTT. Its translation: CASSLTTYSNQPQHF.

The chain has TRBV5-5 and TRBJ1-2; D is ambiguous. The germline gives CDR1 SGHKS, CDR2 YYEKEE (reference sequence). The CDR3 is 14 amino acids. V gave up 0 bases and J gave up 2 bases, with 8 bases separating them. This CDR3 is CASSLGSINYGYTF. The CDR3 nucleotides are TGTGCCAGCAGCTTGGGGTCAATAAACTATGGCTACACCTTC.

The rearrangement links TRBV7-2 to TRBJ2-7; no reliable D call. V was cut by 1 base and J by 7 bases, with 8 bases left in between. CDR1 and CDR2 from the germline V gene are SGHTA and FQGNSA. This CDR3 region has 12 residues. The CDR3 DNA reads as TGTGCCAGCAGCTTAGGGGCAAGGGAGCAGTACTTC. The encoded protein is CASSLGAREQYF.

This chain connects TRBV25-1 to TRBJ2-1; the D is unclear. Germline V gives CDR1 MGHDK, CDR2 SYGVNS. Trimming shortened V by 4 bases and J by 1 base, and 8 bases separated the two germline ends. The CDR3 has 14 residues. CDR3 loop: CASSVSASYNEQFF. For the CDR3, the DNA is TGTGCCAGCAGTGTAAGCGCATCCTACAATGAGCAGTTCTTC.